This passage covers 8 T cell receptor beta chains from one sample sequenced in a study of blood T cell repertoires in COVID-19. Profiled with immunoSEQ multiplex PCR; TCRdb holds only in-frame clones, not every one. Seen here are some 180,000 clones, 85% to 90% observed once, and the top ten hold 6% to 6.5%. Sample: PBMCs or T cells enriched from blood (not recorded which). The receptors shown here come from a man between 40 and 49 years old who had recovered from COVID-19.

As to this clone: Other DNA sequences within the sample encode an identical CDR3. The chain recombines TRBV28 with TRBJ1-1; unclear D gene. V dropped 7 bases and J dropped 5 bases, with 11 bases sitting between them. Germline V gene data show CDR1 as MDHEN and CDR2 as SYDVKM. The CDR3 covers 12 residues. CDR3 in amino acids: CASTTGGTEAFF. The DNA of the CDR3 is TGTGCCAGCACAACCGGAGGGACTGAAGCTTTCTTT. Looking up the rest from reference TRBV28 and TRBJ1-1 gives the full variable domain: DVKVTQSSRYLVKRTGEKVFLECVQDMDHENMFWYRQDPGLGLRLIYFSYDVKMKEKGDIPEGYSVSREKKERFSLILESASTNQTSMYLCASTTGGTEAFFGQGTRLTVV.

This chain joins TRBV9 and TRBJ2-3; 9 bases agree with TRBD2. There are 18 residues in the CDR3. Germline trimming cut 0 bases from V and 5 bases from J; bases unmatched to any gene: 13. Germline V gene data show CDR1 as SGDLS and CDR2 as YYNGEE. The CDR3 reads CASSVASGTALDQDTQYF. CDR3 bases: TGTGCCAGCAGCGTAGCTAGCGGGACAGCCCTCGACCAAGATACGCAGTATTTT.

In this sample, this clone turned up once. J is TRBJ2-1 and V is TRBV27; 10 bases are a match to TRBD1. Unmatched junction bases numbered 13, after V lost 5 bases and J lost 12 bases. Germline lookup yields CDR1 MNHEY and CDR2 SMNVEV (reference sequence). There are 15 residues in the CDR3. This CDR3 is CASSPRQGAWEAQFF. CDR3 coding DNA: TGTGCCAGCAGTCCGCGACAGGGGGCATGGGAGGCGCAGTTCTTC.

The chain recombines TRBV7-2 with TRBJ2-3; possible D gene TRBD1, 5 bases. Germline-derived CDR1 and CDR2 are SGHTA and FQGNSA. Between the trimmed V and J ends, which lost 3 bases and 2 bases, there was a span of 12 bases. This CDR3 comprises 15 residues. CDR3 region: CASSFLGRSTDTQYF. The CDR3 bases are TGTGCCAGCAGCTTTTTGGGGCGGTCCACAGATACGCAGTATTTT.

V and J are TRBV13 and TRBJ1-3; D may be TRBD1 (5 bases). This CDR3 spans 15 amino acids. V was trimmed by 4 bases and J by 1 base, leaving 11 bases between them. Per germline, CDR1 PRHDT and CDR2 FYEKMQ (reference sequence). CDR3 coding DNA: TGTGCCAGCAGCTCAGGGACGGGTTCTGGAAACACCATATATTTT. It specifies CASSSGTGSGNTIYF.

The chain carries TRBV6-5 and TRBJ1-6, with 8 positions matching TRBD1. The CDR3 is 13 residues long. V shed 7 bases, J shed 5 bases, and the junction held 1 base outside the gene matches. In germline, CDR1 is MNHEY, CDR2 SVGAGI. CDR3 in amino acids: CASKTGDNSPLHF. The DNA of the CDR3 is TGTGCCAGCAAGACAGGGGATAATTCACCCCTCCACTTT.

The chain carries TRBV3-1 (or the pseudogene TRBV3-2) and TRBJ2-5; TRBD1 might be the D (6 bases). Germline CDR1 reads LGHDT; CDR2 reads YNNKEL (reference sequence). V lost 0 bases to trimming and J lost 4 bases, with 12 bases between them. This CDR3 contains 15 residues. The CDR3 sequence: CASSQDPVGGETQYF. The CDR3 DNA sequence: TGTGCCAGCAGCCAAGATCCGGTAGGGGGAGAGACCCAGTACTTC.

The genes are TRBV27 and TRBJ2-2, with D maybe TRBD2 (7 bases). The V gene's germline CDR1 is MNHEY and CDR2 SMNVEV (reference sequence). V was clipped by 5 bases and J by 6 bases, with 10 bases between them. The CDR3 runs 13 residues. CDR3 in amino acids: CASSRGGPGELFF. The CDR3 DNA sequence: TGTGCCAGCAGTAGGGGGGGCCCCGGGGAGCTGTTTTTT.